Given below is one TCR beta chain in context. The authors' processing: Estimated nucleated cell counts came from reference gene primer amplification. The table came from immunoSEQ multiplex PCR; TCRdb's copy has only in-frame clones and leaves some out. D and trimming come from the DNA, and the V and J calls and clone size come from that table. This sample has approximately 200,000 clones; roughly 87% occur once, and the top ten carry approximately 7.3%. CDR3 length: 11 residues. The ends were cut back, 1 base at V and 11 bases at J, with 8 bases in the middle. The germline V gene encodes CDR1 LGHDT and CDR2 YNNKEL (reference sequence). This entry is derived from a study of blood T cell repertoires in COVID-19. Study-wide background: Acute-phase and convalescent COVID-19 samples originated in the United States, Italy and Spain. The cDNA or gDNA used as material had been derived from T cells, B-cell-depleted T cells, or PBMCs.

Sequenced: PBMCs or T cells enriched from blood (not recorded which). The receptor's source is a man in his thirties or forties in a cohort exposed to, infected with or recovered from COVID-19 (not recorded which). The chain uses TRBV3-1 (or the pseudogene TRBV3-2) and TRBJ1-1; D unclear. The CDR3 region is CASSQGQRAFF. The DNA of the CDR3 is TGTGCCAGCAGCCAAGGGCAGCGGGCTTTCTTT.